Sequencing of this T cell receptor (beta chain) was carried out in a study of graft-versus-host responses after intestinal transplantation. Turning to the study itself: Transplants given to recipients were multivisceral, liver-intestinal, or isolated intestinal. Anti-thymocyte globulin induction was given to all recipients, followed by tacrolimus and steroids for three to four years. Overall study findings and caveats: In patients with graft-donor T cell macrochimerism, allograft graft-versus-host to host-versus-graft clonal ratios were high. There were GvH clones found in recipient marrow, and some of them appeared first in ileum or blood.

As for this clone: Its antigen remains unknown. The sample carries other DNA sequences with the same CDR3.

TCRdb's table, derived via immunoSEQ multiplex PCR, lists solely in-frame clones and lacks some. The sample shows 40,000 or so clones, 93% of them seen only once. This receptor was identified in a human donor who was the organ donor for an intestinal transplant. The sequencing used unstimulated CD8+ T cells sorted from spleen or lymph node cells, collected before transplant.

This CDR3 is CASSYDRIYYEQYF. The CDR3 DNA follows: TGTGCCAGCAGCTACGACAGGATCTACTACGAGCAGTACTTC. V is TRBV5-6 and J is TRBJ2-7; weak D call: TRBD1 (6 bases). CDR3 length: 14 amino acids. Germline V gene lookup returns CDR1 SGHDT and CDR2 YYEEEE. The V and J ends lost 3 bases and 3 bases respectively, with 13 bases between them.